This entry is about one TCR beta chain. This sample stems from a study of blood T cell repertoires in COVID-19. Overall study context: Acute-phase and convalescent COVID-19 samples originated in the United States, Italy and Spain. The analysed material was cDNA or gDNA that came from T cells, B-cell-depleted T cells, or PBMCs.

Per the original data handling: Nucleated cell counts were estimated from reference gene primer amplification. The repertoire was sequenced with immunoSEQ multiplex PCR; TCRdb's copy has only in-frame clones and lacks some. The V and J calls and the clone size are those of that table, but D and trimming were determined from the DNA. Among over 85,000 clones listed, roughly 84% were seen once. This CDR3 is 14 amino acids long. The germline CDR1 and CDR2 sequences are MNHEY and SVGAGI. Trimming took off 6 bases at V and 7 bases at J, with 15 bases between the two ends. Sample: peripheral blood. The TCR was taken from a human donor in a cohort sampled during active COVID-19. The gene calls are TRBV6-5 and TRBJ1-4, with D perhaps TRBD1 (6 bases). The CDR3 nucleotides read TGTGCCAGCAGCCCCGACAGGTCGGCTGAAAAACTGTTTTTT. Translating gives CASSPDRSAEKLFF.